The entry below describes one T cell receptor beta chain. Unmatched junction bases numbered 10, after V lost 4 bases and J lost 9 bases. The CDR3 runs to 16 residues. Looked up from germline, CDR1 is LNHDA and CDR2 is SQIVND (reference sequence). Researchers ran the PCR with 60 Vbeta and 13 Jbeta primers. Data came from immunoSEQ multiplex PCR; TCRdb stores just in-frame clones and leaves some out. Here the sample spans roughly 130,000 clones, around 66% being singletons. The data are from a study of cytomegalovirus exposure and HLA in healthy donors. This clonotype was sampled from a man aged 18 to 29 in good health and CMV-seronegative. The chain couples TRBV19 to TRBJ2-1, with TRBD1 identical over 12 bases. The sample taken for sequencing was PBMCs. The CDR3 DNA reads TGTGCCAGTAGTAGACTACCGGGACAGGGGGCTGGTGAGCAGTTCTTC. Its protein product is CASSRLPGQGAGEQFF.